This TCR beta chain is drawn from a study of blood T cell repertoires in COVID-19. Study information: Spain, Italy and the United States supplied samples that represented acute and convalescent COVID-19. The cDNA or gDNA used as material had been derived from T cells, B-cell-depleted T cells, or PBMCs.

Original analysis: Estimation of nucleated cell counts relied on the amplification of reference gene primers. Repertoires were generated with immunoSEQ multiplex PCR, while TCRdb's copy carries only in-frame clones and drops some. The DNA was the basis for D and trimming; V, J and clone size are from that table. The sample has about 140,000 clones; about three quarters are singletons. Germline V gene lookup returns CDR1 MDHEN and CDR2 SYDVKM. J gave up 4 bases and V 8 bases, and 15 bases lay outside the gene matches. CDR3 length: 17 amino acids. This rearrangement joins TRBV28 to TRBJ2-2; 8 nucleotides line up with TRBD1. This receptor was obtained from a man over 45 with acute or convalescent COVID-19. The sequenced material came from peripheral blood. The CDR3 loop reads CASAISLMQGATGELFF. CDR3 nucleotides: TGTGCCAGCGCAATCAGTCTCATGCAGGGGGCCACCGGGGAGCTGTTTTTT. Looking up the rest from reference TRBV28 and TRBJ2-2 gives the full variable domain: DVKVTQSSRYLVKRTGEKVFLECVQDMDHENMFWYRQDPGLGLRLIYFSYDVKMKEKGDIPEGYSVSREKKERFSLILESASTNQTSMYLCASAISLMQGATGELFFGEGSRLTVL.